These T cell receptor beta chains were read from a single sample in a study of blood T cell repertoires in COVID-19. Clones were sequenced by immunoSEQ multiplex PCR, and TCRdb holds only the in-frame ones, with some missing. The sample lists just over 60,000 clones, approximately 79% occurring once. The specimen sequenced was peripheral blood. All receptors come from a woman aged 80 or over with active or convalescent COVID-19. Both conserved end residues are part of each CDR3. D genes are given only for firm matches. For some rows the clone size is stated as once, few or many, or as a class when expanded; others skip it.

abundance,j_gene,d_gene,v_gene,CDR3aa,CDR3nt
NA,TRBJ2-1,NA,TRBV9,CASTWGRHKHNEQFF,TGTGCCAGCACCTGGGGGCGGCACAAACACAATGAGCAGTTCTTC
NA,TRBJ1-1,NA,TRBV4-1,CASSQDQGRTEAFF,TGCGCCAGCAGCCAAGATCAGGGAAGAACTGAAGCTTTCTTT
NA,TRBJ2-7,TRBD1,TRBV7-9,CASSLYRQGVYEQYF,TGTGCCAGCAGCTTATACCGACAGGGCGTGTACGAGCAGTACTTC
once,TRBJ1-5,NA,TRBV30,CAWSLGGAGQPQHF,TGTGCCTGGAGCTTGGGGGGGGCCGGTCAGCCCCAGCATTTT
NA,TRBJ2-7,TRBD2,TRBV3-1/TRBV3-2,CASSQAPLAGHEQYF,TGTGCCAGCAGCCAAGCACCCCTAGCGGGGCACGAGCAGTACTTC
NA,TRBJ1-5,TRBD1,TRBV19,CASSIIGDRGQDQPQHF,TGTGCCAGTAGTATAATCGGGGACAGGGGGCAGGATCAGCCCCAGCATTTT
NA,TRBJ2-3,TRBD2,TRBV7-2,CASSLIGGTSTDTQYF,TGTGCCAGCAGCTTAATCGGGGGGACTAGCACAGATACGCAGTATTTT
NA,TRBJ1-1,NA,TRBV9,CASSPSRTVPNTEAFF,TGTGCCAGCAGCCCGTCCCGGACAGTACCGAACACTGAAGCTTTCTTT
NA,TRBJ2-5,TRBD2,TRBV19,CASSPTAGVQETQYF,TGTGCCAGTAGTCCGACGGCGGGGGTTCAAGAGACCCAGTACTTC
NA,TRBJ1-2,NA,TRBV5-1,CASSLGLAGAYGYTF,TGCGCCAGCAGCTTGGGTCTGGCAGGGGCCTATGGCTACACCTTC
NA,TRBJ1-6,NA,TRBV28,CASSLGGGSPLHF,TGTGCCAGCAGTTTGGGGGGAGGGTCACCCCTCCACTTT
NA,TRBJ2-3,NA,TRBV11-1,CASSKNGGRGTDTQYF,TGTGCCAGCAGCAAAAATGGTGGCAGGGGAACAGATACGCAGTATTTT
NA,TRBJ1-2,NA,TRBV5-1,CASSLEGKGDGYTF,TGCGCCAGCAGCTTGGAGGGAAAAGGGGATGGCTACACCTTC
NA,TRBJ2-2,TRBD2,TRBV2,CASSRTSGKNTGELFF,TGTGCCAGCAGCCGGACTAGCGGCAAGAACACCGGGGAGCTGTTTTTT
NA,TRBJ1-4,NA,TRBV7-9,CASSLERGSLGEKLFF,TGTGCCAGCAGCTTAGAGCGGGGGAGCTTAGGGGAAAAACTGTTTTTT
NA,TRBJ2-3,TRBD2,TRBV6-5,CASKAGGRTDTQYF,TGTGCCAGCAAGGCGGGGGGCAGGACAGATACGCAGTATTTT
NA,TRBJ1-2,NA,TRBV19,CASSMGHPNYGYTF,TGTGCCAGTAGTATGGGACATCCGAACTATGGCTACACCTTC
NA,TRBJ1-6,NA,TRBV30,CAWSWQGSPLHF,TGTGCCTGGAGTTGGCAGGGTTCACCCCTCCACTTT
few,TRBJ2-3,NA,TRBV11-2,CASSPLGASTDTQYF,TGTGCCAGCAGCCCCCTGGGGGCGTCCACAGATACGCAGTATTTT
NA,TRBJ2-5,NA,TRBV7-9,CASSLVRETQYF,TGTGCCAGCAGCTTAGTGCGAGAGACCCAGTACTTC
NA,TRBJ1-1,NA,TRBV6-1,CASSDGRPEAFF,TGTGCCAGCAGTGACGGCAGGCCTGAAGCTTTCTTT
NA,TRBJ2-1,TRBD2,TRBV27,CASSLLVGGAGNEQFF,TGTGCCAGCAGTTTATTGGTCGGGGGGGCGGGCAATGAGCAGTTCTTC
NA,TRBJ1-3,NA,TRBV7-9,CASSLAGAGNTIYF,TGTGCCAGCAGCTTAGCAGGGGCTGGAAACACCATATATTTT
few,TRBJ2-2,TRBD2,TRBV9,CASSDSGGRWTGELFF,TGTGCCAGCAGCGACAGCGGGGGGCGGTGGACCGGGGAGCTGTTTTTT
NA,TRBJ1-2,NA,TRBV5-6,CASSLLGRDNYGYTF,TGTGCCAGCAGCTTGCTAGGGAGGGATAACTATGGCTACACCTTC
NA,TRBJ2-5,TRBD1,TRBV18,CASSKGQDQETQYF,TGTGCCAGCTCAAAGGGACAGGACCAAGAGACCCAGTACTTC
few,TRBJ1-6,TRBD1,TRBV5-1,CASSRSGGNSPLHF,TGCGCCAGCAGTCGGTCAGGGGGCAATTCACCCCTCCACTTT
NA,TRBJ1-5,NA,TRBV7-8,CASSLWTGGSNQPQHF,TGTGCCAGCAGCTTATGGACCGGGGGTAGCAATCAGCCCCAGCATTTT
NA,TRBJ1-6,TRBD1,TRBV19,CASSGTGVSSPLHF,TGTGCCAGTTCCGGGACAGGGGTTAGTTCACCCCTCCACTTT
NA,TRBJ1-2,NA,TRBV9,CASSATTGFKDGYTF,TGTGCCAGCAGCGCCACGACAGGATTTAAAGATGGCTACACCTTC
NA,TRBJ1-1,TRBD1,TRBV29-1,CSVYRGLTEAFF,TGCAGCGTTTACAGGGGGCTTACTGAAGCTTTCTTT
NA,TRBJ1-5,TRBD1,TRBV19,CATGRGRDQPQHF,TGTGCCACCGGGAGGGGGCGCGATCAGCCCCAGCATTTT
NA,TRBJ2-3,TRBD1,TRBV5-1,CASRSLGTGGADTQYF,TGCGCCAGCAGGTCACTAGGGACAGGGGGCGCAGATACGCAGTATTTT
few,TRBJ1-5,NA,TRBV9,CASSAGGGSNQPQHF,TGTGCCAGCAGCGCCGGGGGTGGTAGCAATCAGCCCCAGCATTTT
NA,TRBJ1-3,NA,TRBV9,CASSVLPGHDSGNTIYF,TGTGCCAGCAGCGTACTGCCGGGACACGACTCTGGAAACACCATATATTTT
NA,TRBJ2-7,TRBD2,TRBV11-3,CASSPSGGDYEQYF,TGTGCCAGCAGCCCAAGCGGGGGGGACTACGAGCAGTACTTC
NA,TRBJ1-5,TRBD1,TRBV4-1,CASSQDRTGDVQPQHF,TGCGCCAGCAGCCAAGATCGGACAGGGGATGTGCAGCCCCAGCATTTT
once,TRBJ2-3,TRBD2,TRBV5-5,CASSFLAPGLGMSDTQYF,TGTGCCAGCAGCTTTCTTGCGCCGGGACTAGGAATGAGTGATACGCAGTATTTT
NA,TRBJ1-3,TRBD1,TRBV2,CASSAQGVGNTIYF,TGTGCCAGCAGTGCACAGGGGGTAGGAAACACCATATATTTT
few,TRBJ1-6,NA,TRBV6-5,CASSYSFGGINSPLHF,TGTGCCAGCAGTTATTCCTTCGGGGGTATTAATTCACCCCTCCACTTT
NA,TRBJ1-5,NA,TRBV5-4,CASSKNGQSNQPQHF,TGTGCCAGCAGCAAAAACGGACAGAGCAATCAGCCCCAGCATTTT
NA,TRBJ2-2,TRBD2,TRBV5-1,CASSSPSGGSNTGELFF,TGCGCCAGCAGCTCCCCGAGCGGGGGTTCGAACACCGGGGAGCTGTTTTTT
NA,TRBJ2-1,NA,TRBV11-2,CASSSPQGGNEQFF,TGTGCCAGCAGTTCCCCCCAGGGTGGCAATGAGCAGTTCTTC
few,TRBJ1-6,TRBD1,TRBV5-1,CASGTGYNSPLHF,TGCGCCAGTGGGACAGGGTATAATTCACCCCTCCACTTT
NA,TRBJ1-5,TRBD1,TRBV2,CASSYGTGGRLDQPQHF,TGTGCCAGCAGTTACGGGACAGGGGGCCGACTTGATCAGCCCCAGCATTTT
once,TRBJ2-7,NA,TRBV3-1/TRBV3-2,CASSQWDKTYEQYF,TGTGCCAGCAGCCAGTGGGACAAAACCTACGAGCAGTACTTC
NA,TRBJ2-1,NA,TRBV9,CASSVGATGYNEQFF,TGTGCCAGCAGCGTAGGTGCCACAGGGTACAATGAGCAGTTCTTC
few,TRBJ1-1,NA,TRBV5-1,CASSRRTGFDSEAFF,TGCGCCAGCAGCCGGCGAACAGGGTTTGACTCTGAAGCTTTCTTT
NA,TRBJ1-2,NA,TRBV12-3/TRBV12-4,CASSVSQVAVF,TGTGCCAGCAGTGTGTCGCAGGTTGCCGTATTC